A selection of T cell receptor beta chains follows, all from one sample in a study of cytomegalovirus exposure and HLA in healthy donors. Here immunoSEQ multiplex PCR was the method, and the copy in TCRdb shows in-frame clones only, minus some. The data hold under 120,000 clones, with 74% observed a single time. Material for sequencing was PBMCs. The origin of the receptors is a man in his forties or fifties in good health and CMV-seropositive. Each CDR3 is given with its conserved first and last residue. Each record gives: J gene, D gene, V gene, clone size, CDR3 DNA, CDR3 protein. A D gene is named only where the DNA matches it firmly. Some rows mark clone size as missing; the rest say once, few, many or name a class of expanded clone.

>TRBJ1-1|.|TRBV11-2|.
TGTGCCAGCAGCTTGGGACACGGCACTGAAGCTTTCTTT
CASSLGHGTEAFF
>TRBJ1-4|.|TRBV5-1|few
TGCGCCAGCAGCCCTAGCGGGGACGCAACTAATGAAAAACTGTTTTTT
CASSPSGDATNEKLFF
>TRBJ1-5|.|TRBV2|few
TGTGCCAGCAGTGAAAACGGACTCAATCAGCCCCAGCATTTT
CASSENGLNQPQHF
>TRBJ1-5|.|TRBV5-1|.
TGCGCCAGCAGCAAAGGAGGGAGCGGTCAGCCCCAGCATTTT
CASSKGGSGQPQHF
>TRBJ1-6|.|TRBV5-1|.
TGCGCCAGCAGCCCCACTTTTAATTCACCCCTCCACTTT
CASSPTFNSPLHF
>TRBJ1-2|.|TRBV5-1|.
TGCGCCAGCAGCTTTACCCCCGAAGGGGCTGGGAGGGGCTACACCTTC
CASSFTPEGAGRGYTF
>TRBJ2-1|TRBD1|TRBV5-1|.
TGCGCCAGCAGATGGACAGGGTCTTCCTACAATGAGCAGTTCTTC
CASRWTGSSYNEQFF
>TRBJ1-2|TRBD1|TRBV5-1|once
TGCGCCAGCAGCTTATTATTATCTACCCTTCAGGGGGCAAATGGCTACACCTTC
CASSLLLSTLQGANGYTF
>TRBJ1-2|.|TRBV6-1|few
TGTGCCAGCAGAACGGGGGACTATGGCTACACCTTC
CASRTGDYGYTF
>TRBJ1-1|TRBD1|TRBV5-1|once
TGCGCCAGCAGCCGGGACAGCAACACTGAAGCTTTCTTT
CASSRDSNTEAFF
>TRBJ1-1|.|TRBV7-2|.
TGTGCCAGCAGGGTCGACAGAAGCACTGAAGCTTTCTTT
CASRVDRSTEAFF
>TRBJ1-2|.|TRBV9|.
TGTGCCAGCAGCCCCCGAGCAATAGCCCCGAACTATGGCTACACCTTC
CASSPRAIAPNYGYTF
>TRBJ1-2|TRBD1|TRBV19|.
TGTGCCTCGGGGTTTTTCGGACAGGATGGTTATGGCTACACCTTC
CASGFFGQDGYGYTF
>TRBJ2-7|TRBD1|TRBV18|.
TGTGCCAGCTCACCAAAGGCAGGGGGCCTCTACGAGCAGTACTTC
CASSPKAGGLYEQYF
>TRBJ1-1|.|TRBV4-2|.
TGTGCCAGCAGCCAAGACCCGTTTGAAGCTTTCTTT
CASSQDPFEAFF
>TRBJ1-2|.|TRBV4-1|.
TGCGCCAGCAGCCAAGCGTCTTGGGGACTTGATGGCTACACCTTC
CASSQASWGLDGYTF
>TRBJ1-6|.|TRBV6-6|.
TGTGCCACCGCTGAGCTCATAAACAATTCACCCCTCCACTTT
CATAELINNSPLHF
>TRBJ2-5|.|TRBV19|.
TGTGCCAGTAGTAGGGAGAAGTTCGCGGGAGAGACCCAGTACTTC
CASSREKFAGETQYF
>TRBJ2-2|TRBD2|TRBV10-1|.
TGCGCCAGCAGTGGAGGGGGCGGGAGGGACACCGGGGAGCTGTTTTTT
CASSGGGGRDTGELFF
>TRBJ1-1|.|TRBV7-3|.
TGTGCCAGCAGCTTACAGGGTTGGGGCACTGAAGCTTTCTTT
CASSLQGWGTEAFF
>TRBJ2-2|TRBD1|TRBV7-3|.
TGTGCCAGCAGCTACTCGGGACAGGGTGGGACCGGGGAGCTGTTTTTT
CASSYSGQGGTGELFF
>TRBJ2-5|TRBD1|TRBV2|.
TGTGCCAGCAGTGAAGAAAAAGGGGGACAGGGAGGGACCCAGTACTTC
CASSEEKGGQGGTQYF
>TRBJ2-1|TRBD2|TRBV29-1|few
TGCAGCGTCGATAGGACTAGCGGAGACAATGAGCAGTTCTTC
CSVDRTSGDNEQFF
>TRBJ2-5|TRBD1|TRBV10-2|.
TGCGCCAGCAGCCAGGGGGCGAGAGAGACCCAGTACTTC
CASSQGARETQYF
>TRBJ2-2|.|TRBV6-5|.
TGTGCCAGCAGCCAGAGGATTGGGACCGGGGAGCTGTTTTTT
CASSQRIGTGELFF
>TRBJ2-1|TRBD2|TRBV2|.
TGTGCCAGCAGTGAGCGGGAGCGTGAGCAGTTCTTC
CASSEREREQFF
>TRBJ1-1|.|TRBV27|.
TGTGCCAGCAGTTCCGGCTTCCCGGGGGACACTGAAGCTTTCTTT
CASSSGFPGDTEAFF
>TRBJ2-7|.|TRBV7-2|.
TGTGCCAGCAGCTTGTCCGGTATGCTCTCCGAGCAGTACTTC
CASSLSGMLSEQYF
>TRBJ1-2|TRBD1|TRBV4-1|.
TGCGCCAGCAGCCAAGTTGAAGGGCGACAGGGTAGGTCTGGCTACACCTTC
CASSQVEGRQGRSGYTF